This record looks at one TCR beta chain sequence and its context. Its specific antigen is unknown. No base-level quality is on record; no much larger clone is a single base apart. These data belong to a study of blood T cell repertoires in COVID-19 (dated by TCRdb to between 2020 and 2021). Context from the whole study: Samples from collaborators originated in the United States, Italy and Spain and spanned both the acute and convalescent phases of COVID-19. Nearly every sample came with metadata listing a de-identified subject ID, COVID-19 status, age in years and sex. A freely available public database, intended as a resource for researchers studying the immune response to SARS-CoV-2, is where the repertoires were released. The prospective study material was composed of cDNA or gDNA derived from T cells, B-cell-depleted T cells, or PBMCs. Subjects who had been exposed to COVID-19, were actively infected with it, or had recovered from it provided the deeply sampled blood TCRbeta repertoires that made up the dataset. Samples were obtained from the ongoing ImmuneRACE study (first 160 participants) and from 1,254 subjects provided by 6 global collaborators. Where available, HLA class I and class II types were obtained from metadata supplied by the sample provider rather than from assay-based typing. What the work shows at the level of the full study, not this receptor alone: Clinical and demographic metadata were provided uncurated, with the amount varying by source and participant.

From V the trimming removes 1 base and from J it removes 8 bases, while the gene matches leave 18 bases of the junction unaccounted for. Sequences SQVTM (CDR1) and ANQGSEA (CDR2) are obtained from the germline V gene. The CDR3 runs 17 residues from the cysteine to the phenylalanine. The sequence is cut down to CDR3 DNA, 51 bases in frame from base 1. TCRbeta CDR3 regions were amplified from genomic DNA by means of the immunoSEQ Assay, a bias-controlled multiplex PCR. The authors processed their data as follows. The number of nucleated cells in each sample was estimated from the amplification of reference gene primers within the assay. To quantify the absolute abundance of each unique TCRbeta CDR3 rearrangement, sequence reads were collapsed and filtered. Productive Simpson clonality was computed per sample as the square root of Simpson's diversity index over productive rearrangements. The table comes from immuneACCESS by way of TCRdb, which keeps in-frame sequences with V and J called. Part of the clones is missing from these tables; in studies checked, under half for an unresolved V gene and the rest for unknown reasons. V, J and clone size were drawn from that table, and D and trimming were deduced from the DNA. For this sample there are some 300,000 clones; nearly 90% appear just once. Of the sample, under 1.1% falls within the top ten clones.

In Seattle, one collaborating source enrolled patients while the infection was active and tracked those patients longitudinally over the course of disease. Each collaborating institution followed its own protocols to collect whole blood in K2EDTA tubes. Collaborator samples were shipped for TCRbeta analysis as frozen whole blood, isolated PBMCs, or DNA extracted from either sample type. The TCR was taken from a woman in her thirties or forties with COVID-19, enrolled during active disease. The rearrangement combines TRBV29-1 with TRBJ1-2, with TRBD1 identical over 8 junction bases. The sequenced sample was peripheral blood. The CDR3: CSVEVRTGGRHSSGYTF. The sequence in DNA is TGCAGCGTTGAAGTACGTACAGGGGGTAGACACTCTAGCGGCTACACCTTC.